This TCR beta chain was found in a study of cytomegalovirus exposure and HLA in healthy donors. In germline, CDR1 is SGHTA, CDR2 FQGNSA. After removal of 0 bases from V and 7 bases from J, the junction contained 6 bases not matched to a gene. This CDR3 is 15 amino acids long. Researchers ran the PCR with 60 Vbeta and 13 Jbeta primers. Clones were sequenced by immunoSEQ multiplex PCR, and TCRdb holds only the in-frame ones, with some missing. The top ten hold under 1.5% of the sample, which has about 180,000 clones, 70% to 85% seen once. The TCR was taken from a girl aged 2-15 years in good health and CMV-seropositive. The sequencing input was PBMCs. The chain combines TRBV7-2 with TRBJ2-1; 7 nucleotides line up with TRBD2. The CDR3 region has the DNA TGTGCCAGCAGCTTAGCAGGCGGGGGATCGAATGAGCAGTTCTTC. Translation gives CASSLAGGGSNEQFF.